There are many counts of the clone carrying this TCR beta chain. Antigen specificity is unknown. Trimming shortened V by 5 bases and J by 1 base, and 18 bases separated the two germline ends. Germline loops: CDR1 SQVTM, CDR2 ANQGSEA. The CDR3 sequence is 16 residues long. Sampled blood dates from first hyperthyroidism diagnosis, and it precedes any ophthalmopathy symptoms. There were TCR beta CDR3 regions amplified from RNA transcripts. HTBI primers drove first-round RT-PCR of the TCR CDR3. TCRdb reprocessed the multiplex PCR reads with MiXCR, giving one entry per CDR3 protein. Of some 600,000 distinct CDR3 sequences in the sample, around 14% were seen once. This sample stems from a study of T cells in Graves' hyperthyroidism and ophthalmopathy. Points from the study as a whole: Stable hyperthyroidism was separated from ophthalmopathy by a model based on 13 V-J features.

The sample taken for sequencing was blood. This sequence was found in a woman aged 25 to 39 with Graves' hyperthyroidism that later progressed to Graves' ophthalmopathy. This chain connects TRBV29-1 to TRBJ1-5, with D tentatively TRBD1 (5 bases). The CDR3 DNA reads TGCAGCGTTACCTTAGGCGGGGCGTCAAGCAATCAGCCCCAGCATTTT. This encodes CSVTLGGASSNQPQHF.